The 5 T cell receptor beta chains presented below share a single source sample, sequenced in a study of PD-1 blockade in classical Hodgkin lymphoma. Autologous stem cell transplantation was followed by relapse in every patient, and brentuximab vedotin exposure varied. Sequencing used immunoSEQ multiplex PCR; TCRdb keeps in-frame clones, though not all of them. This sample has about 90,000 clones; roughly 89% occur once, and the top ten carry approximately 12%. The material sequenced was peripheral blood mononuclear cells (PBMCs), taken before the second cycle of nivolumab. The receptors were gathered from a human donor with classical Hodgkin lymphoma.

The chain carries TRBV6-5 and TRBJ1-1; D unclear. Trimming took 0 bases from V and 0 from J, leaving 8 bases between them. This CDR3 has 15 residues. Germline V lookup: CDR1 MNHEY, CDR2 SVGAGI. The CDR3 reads CASSYSMAMNTEAFF. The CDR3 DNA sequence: TGTGCCAGCAGTTACTCGATGGCCATGAACACTGAAGCTTTCTTT.

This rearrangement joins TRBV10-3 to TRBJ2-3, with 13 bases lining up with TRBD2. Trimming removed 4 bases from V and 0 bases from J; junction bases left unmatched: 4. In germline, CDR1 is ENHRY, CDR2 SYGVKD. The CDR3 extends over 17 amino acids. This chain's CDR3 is CAISGGLAGPSTDTQYF. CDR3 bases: TGTGCCATCAGTGGGGGACTAGCGGGGCCAAGCACAGATACGCAGTATTTT.

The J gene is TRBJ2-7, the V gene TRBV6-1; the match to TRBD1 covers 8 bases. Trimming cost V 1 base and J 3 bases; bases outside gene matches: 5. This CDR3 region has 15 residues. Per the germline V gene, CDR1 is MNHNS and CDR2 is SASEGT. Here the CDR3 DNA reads TGTGCCAGCAGTGAAGGACAGGGGTCGGTCTACGAGCAGTACTTC. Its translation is CASSEGQGSVYEQYF.

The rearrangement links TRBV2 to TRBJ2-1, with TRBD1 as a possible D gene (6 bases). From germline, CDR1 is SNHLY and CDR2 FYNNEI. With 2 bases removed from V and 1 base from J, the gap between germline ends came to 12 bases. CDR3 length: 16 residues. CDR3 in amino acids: CASSEKGVRSYNEQFF. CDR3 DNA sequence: TGTGCCAGCAGTGAAAAGGGGGTCCGATCCTACAATGAGCAGTTCTTC.

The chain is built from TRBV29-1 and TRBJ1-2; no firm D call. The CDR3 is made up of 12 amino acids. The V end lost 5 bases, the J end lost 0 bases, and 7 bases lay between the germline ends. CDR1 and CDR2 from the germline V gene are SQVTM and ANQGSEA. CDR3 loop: CSVTPTNYGYTF. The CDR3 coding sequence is TGCAGCGTTACACCTACTAACTATGGCTACACCTTC. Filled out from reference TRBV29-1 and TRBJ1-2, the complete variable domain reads SAVISQKPSRDICQRGTSLTIQCQVDSQVTMMFWYRQQPGQSLTLIATANQGSEATYESGFVIDKFPISRPNLTFSTLTVSNMSPEDSSIYLCSVTPTNYGYTFGSGTRLTVV.